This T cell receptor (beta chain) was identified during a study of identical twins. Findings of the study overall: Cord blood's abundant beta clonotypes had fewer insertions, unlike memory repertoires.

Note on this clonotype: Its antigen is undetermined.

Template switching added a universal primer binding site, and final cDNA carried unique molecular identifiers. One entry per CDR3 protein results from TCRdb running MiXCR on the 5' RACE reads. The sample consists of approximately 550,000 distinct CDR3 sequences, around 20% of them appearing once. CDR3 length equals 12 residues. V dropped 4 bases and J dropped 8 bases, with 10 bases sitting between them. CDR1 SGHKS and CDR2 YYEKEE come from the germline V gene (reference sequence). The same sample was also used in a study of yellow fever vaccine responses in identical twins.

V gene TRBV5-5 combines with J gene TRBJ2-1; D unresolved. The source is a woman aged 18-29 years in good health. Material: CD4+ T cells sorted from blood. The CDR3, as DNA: TGTGCCAGCAGCAATCGCGGCCATGAGCAGTTCTTC. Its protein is CASSNRGHEQFF.